Listed below are T cell receptor beta chains from one sample, sequenced in a study of CD8+CD57+ T cells in acquired aplastic anemia. In TCRdb, the reads were re-called with MiXCR into one record per CDR3 protein. The sample includes around 400,000 distinct CDR3 sequences, 65% to 80% seen only once; the top ten take 4%. Sequencing was carried out using sorted CD4+, CD8+, or CD8+CD57+ T cells (not recorded which) from PBMCs. Receptors originate from a human donor in good health, serving as a control. CDR3s include the opening cysteine and the closing phenylalanine or tryptophan. D genes are given only for firm matches. Some rows have no size entry. The others give once, few or many, or a class for an expanded clone.

d_call | j_call | cdr3_length | v_call | clone_size | cdr3_aa | cdr3_nt
TRBD1 | TRBJ2-1 | 14 | TRBV9 | . | CASSFAQKGQTQFF | TGTGCCAGCAGCTTCGCGCAAAAGGGACAGACGCAGTTCTTC
TRBD1 | TRBJ1-2 | 15 | TRBV12-3/TRBV12-4 | . | CASSYGTGGNYGYTF | TGTGCCAGCAGTTACGGGACAGGGGGGAACTATGGCTACACCTTC
TRBD1 | TRBJ1-1 | 12 | TRBV5-1 | . | CASSPQGIGTVF | TGCGCCAGCAGTCCACAGGGGATCGGGACAGTCTTT
. | TRBJ1-5 | 14 | TRBV7-3 | . | CASRGDDSNQPQHF | TGTGCCAGCAGAGGAGACGATAGCAATCAGCCCCAGCATTTT
. | TRBJ2-3 | 16 | TRBV14 | . | CASSQYRDASSGTQYF | TGTGCCAGCAGCCAGTACAGGGACGCCTCCTCTGGTACGCAGTATTTT
. | TRBJ2-1 | 15 | TRBV2 | . | CASSEGGHGSYEQFF | TGTGCCAGCAGTGAAGGGGGACATGGGTCATATGAGCAGTTCTTC
TRBD2 | TRBJ2-1 | 15 | TRBV6-1 | once | CASRASGGPYNEQFF | TGTGCCAGCAGGGCTAGCGGGGGCCCCTACAATGAGCAGTTCTTC
TRBD2 | TRBJ2-7 | 14 | TRBV7-3 | many | CASSLKGGSYEQYF | TGTGCCAGCAGCTTAAAGGGAGGGTCCTACGAGCAGTACTTC
TRBD1 | TRBJ1-2 | 16 | TRBV5-5 | . | CASSLGRLDREYGYTF | TGTGCCAGCAGCTTGGGCCGATTGGACAGGGAATATGGCTACACCTTC
. | TRBJ1-1 | 13 | TRBV20-1 | . | CSAREAGNEQAFF | TGCAGTGCTAGAGAGGCTGGGAACGAGCAAGCTTTCTTT
TRBD2 | TRBJ2-7 | 15 | TRBV20-1 | many | CSARVPSGVSYEQYF | TGCAGTGCTAGAGTTCCTAGCGGGGTATCCTACGAGCAGTACTTC
. | TRBJ1-1 | 15 | TRBV20-1 | . | CSARGGAETHTEAFF | TGCAGTGCCAGAGGGGGGGCGGAGACCCACACTGAAGCTTTCTTT
. | TRBJ2-7 | 15 | TRBV12-3/TRBV12-4 | few | CASSLGGGFAGEQYF | TGTGCCAGCAGTTTAGGCGGAGGATTCGCGGGGGAGCAGTACTTC
. | TRBJ2-1 | 14 | TRBV7-7 | . | CASSLDTGNSEQFF | TGTGCTAGCAGCTTAGATACGGGTAACAGTGAGCAGTTCTTC
TRBD2 | TRBJ2-7 | 13 | TRBV5-1 | . | CASSLAGGAVQYF | TGCGCCAGCAGCTTGGCCGGGGGGGCGGTGCAGTACTTC
TRBD1 | TRBJ2-1 | 14 | TRBV29-1 | . | CSVGAGTGGNTQFF | TGCAGCGTTGGGGCCGGGACAGGGGGAAATACGCAGTTCTTC
. | TRBJ2-5 | 13 | TRBV5-1 | . | CASSLGRQGGQYF | TGTGCCAGCAGCTTAGGCCGACAGGGAGGCCAGTACTTC
TRBD1 | TRBJ1-2 | 13 | TRBV10-3 | few | CAISKQGDYGYTF | TGTGCCATCAGCAAACAGGGGGACTATGGCTACACCTTC
. | TRBJ2-3 | 15 | TRBV7-6 | . | CASSPGLHYKQYYYF | TGTGCCAGCAGCCCGGGGCTACACTACAAGCAGTACTACTATTTT
. | TRBJ1-5 | 13 | TRBV6-1 | . | CASNATNNQPQHF | TGTGCCAGCAATGCGACGAACAATCAGCCCCAGCATTTT
. | TRBJ1-1 | 17 | TRBV6-1 | many | CASSVSWALASYTEAFF | TGTGCCAGCAGTGTCTCTTGGGCTTTAGCCTCGTATACTGAAGCTTTCTTT
TRBD1 | TRBJ1-2 | 13 | TRBV7-9 | few | CASSSLTGNGYTF | TGTGCCAGCAGCTCCTTGACAGGGAATGGCTACACCTTC
. | TRBJ2-1 | 15 | TRBV7-6 | . | CASSLGLGGYNEQFF | TGTGCCAGCAGCTTAGGACTGGGGGGTTACAATGAGCAGTTCTTC
. | TRBJ2-5 | 13 | TRBV2 | . | CASTRQDEETQYF | TGTGCCAGCACGCGCCAGGACGAAGAGACCCAGTACTTC
. | TRBJ1-1 | 11 | TRBV29-1 | many | CSVEPNTEAFF | TGCAGCGTTGAACCAAACACTGAAGCTTTCTTT
. | TRBJ2-1 | 13 | TRBV9 | . | CASSPGFNNEQFF | TGTGCCAGCAGCCCAGGGTTTAACAATGAGCAGTTCTTC
. | TRBJ2-7 | 16 | TRBV7-2 | . | CASSQDRATRGYQQYF | TGTGCCAGCAGCCAAGATAGGGCAACACGGGGCTACCAGCAGTACTTC
. | TRBJ2-7 | 12 | TRBV10-1 | once | CASSRDYDDQYF | TGCGCCAGCAGCAGAGACTACGACGACCAGTACTTC